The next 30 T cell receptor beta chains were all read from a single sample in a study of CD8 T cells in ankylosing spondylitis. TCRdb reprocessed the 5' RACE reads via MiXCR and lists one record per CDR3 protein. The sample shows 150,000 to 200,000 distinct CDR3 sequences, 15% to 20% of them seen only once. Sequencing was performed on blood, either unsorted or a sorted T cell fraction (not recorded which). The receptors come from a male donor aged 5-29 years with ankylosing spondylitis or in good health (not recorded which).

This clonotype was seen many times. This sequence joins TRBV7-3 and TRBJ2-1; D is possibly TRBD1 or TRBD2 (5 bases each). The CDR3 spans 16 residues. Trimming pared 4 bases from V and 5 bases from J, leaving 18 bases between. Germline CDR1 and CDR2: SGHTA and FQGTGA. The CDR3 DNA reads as TGTGCCAGCAGCTCCCGACCGGGACGAAACAACAATGAGCAGTTCTTC. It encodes CASSSRPGRNNNEQFF. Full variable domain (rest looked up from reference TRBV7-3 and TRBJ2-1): GAGVSQTPSNKVTEKGKYVELRCDPISGHTALYWYRQSLGQGPEFLIYFQGTGAADDSGLPNDRFFAVRPEGSVSTLKIQRTERGDSAVYLCASSSRPGRNNNEQFFGPGTRLTVL.

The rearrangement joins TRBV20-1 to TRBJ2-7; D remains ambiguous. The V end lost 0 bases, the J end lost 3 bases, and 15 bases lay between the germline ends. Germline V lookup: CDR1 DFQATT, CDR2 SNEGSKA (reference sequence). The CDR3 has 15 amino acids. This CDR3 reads CSARDQSASFYEQYF. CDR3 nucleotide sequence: TGCAGTGCTAGAGATCAGAGCGCCTCGTTCTACGAGCAGTACTTC.

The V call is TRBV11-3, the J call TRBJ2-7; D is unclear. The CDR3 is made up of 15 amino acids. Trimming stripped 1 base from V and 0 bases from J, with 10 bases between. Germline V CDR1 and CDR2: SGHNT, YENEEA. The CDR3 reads CASSLGGRYSYEQYV. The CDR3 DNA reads TGTGCCAGCAGCTTAGGTGGACGGTACTCCTACGAGCAGTACGTC.

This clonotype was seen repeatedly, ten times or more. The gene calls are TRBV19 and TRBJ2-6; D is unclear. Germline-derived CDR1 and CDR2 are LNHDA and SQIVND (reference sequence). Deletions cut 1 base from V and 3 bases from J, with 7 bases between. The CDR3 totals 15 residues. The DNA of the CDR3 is TGTGCCAGTAGTATAGTAAGGAATGGGGCCAACGTCCTGACTTTC. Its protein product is CASSIVRNGANVLTF.

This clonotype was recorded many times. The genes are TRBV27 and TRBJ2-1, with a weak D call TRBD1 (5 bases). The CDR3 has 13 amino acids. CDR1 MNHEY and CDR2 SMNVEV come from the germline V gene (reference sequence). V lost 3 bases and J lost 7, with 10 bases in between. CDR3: CASSFFPGNEQFF. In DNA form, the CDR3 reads TGTGCCAGCAGTTTTTTCCCAGGGAATGAGCAGTTCTTC.

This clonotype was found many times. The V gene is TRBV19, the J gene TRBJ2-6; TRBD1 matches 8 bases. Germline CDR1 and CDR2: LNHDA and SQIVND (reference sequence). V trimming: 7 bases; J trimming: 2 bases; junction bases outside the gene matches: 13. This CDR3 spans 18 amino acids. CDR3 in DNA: TGTGCCAGTACCTCCGCTCGTCCAGGGGGCGCTGGGGCCAACGTCCTGACTTTC. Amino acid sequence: CASTSARPGGAGANVLTF.

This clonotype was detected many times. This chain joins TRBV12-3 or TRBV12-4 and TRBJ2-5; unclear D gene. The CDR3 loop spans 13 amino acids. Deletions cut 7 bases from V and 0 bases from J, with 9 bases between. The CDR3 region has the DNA TGTGCCAGCATGCGGCGGTACCAAGAGACCCAGTACTTC. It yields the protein CASMRRYQETQYF.

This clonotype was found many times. CDR3 region: CASSLSDPKETQYF. The CDR3 nucleotides read TGTGCCAGCAGTTTATCGGATCCTAAAGAGACCCAGTACTTC. This rearrangement joins TRBV27 to TRBJ2-5; D unclear. This CDR3 spans 14 amino acids. Trimming stripped 0 bases from V and 3 bases from J, with 8 bases between. Per the germline V gene, CDR1 is MNHEY and CDR2 is SMNVEV (reference sequence).

The CDR3 loop reads CSAHGGDRGLLGGYTF. The CDR3 bases are TGCAGTGCGCACGGGGGGGACAGGGGCCTCCTTGGTGGCTACACCTTC. This chain uses TRBV20-1 with TRBJ1-2, with 10 bases aligning to TRBD1. Germline CDR1 is DFQATT and CDR2 is SNEGSKA (reference sequence). CDR3 length: 16 residues. J gave up 7 bases and V 6 bases, and 17 bases lay outside the gene matches.

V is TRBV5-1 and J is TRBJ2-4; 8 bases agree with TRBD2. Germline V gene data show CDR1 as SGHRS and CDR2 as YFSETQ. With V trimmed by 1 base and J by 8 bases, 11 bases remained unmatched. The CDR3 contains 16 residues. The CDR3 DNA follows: TGCGCCAGCAGCTTGTTCGCGGGGGGCGTTTATGACATTCAGTACTTC. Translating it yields CASSLFAGGVYDIQYF.

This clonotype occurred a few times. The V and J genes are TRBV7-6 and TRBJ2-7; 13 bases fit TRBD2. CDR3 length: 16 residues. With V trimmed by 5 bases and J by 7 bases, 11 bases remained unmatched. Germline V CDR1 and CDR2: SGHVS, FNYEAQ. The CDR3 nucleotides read TGTGCCAGCAGCGGGCGGACTAGCGGGAGTTCGGAAGAGCAGTACTTC. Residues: CASSGRTSGSSEEQYF.

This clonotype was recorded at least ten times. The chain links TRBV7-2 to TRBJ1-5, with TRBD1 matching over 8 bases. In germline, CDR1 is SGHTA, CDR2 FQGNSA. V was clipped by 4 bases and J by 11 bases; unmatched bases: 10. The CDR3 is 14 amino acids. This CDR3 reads CASSYGQGGEAQHF. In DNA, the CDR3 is TGTGCCAGCAGCTATGGACAGGGCGGAGAGGCCCAGCATTTT. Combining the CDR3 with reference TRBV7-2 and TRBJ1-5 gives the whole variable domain GAGVSQSPSNKVTEKGKDVELRCDPISGHTALYWYRQSLGQGLEFLIYFQGNSAPDKSGLPSDRFSAERTGGSVSTLTIQRTQQEDSAVYLCASSYGQGGEAQHFGDGTRLSIL.

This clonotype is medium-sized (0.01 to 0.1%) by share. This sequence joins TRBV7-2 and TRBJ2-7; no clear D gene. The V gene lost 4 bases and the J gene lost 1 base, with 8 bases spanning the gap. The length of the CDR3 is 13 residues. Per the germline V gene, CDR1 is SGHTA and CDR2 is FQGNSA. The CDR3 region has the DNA TGTGCCAGCAGCTCGCCTGATTCCTACGAGCAGTACTTC. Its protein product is CASSSPDSYEQYF.

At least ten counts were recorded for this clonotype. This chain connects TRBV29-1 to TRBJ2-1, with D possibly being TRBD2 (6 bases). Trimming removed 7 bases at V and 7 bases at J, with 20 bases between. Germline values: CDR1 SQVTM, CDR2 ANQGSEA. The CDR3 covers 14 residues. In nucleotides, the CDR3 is TGCAGCGGGCGGGGTGAGGCCGGTACGAATGAGCAGTTCTTC. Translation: CSGRGEAGTNEQFF.

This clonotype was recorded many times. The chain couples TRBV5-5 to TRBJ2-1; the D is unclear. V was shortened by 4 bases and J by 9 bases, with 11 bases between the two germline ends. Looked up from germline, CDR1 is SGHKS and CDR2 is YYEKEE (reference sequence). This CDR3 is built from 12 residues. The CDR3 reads CASSLWGPEQFF. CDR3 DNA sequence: TGTGCCAGCAGCCTGTGGGGTCCTGAGCAGTTCTTC.

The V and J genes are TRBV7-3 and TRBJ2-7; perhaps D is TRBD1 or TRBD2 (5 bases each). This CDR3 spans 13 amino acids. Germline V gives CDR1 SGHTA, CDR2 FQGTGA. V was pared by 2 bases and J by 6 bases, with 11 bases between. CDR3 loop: CASSLEGPGEQYF. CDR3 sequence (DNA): TGTGCCAGCAGCTTAGAGGGACCGGGCGAGCAGTACTTC.

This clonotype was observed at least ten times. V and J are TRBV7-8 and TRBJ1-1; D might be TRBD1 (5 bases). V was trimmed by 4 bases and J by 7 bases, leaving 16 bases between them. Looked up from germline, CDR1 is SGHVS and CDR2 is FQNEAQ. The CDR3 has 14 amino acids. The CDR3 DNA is TGTGCCAGCAGCTCCCAGGGTTTAGGGATTGAAGCTTTCTTT. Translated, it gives CASSSQGLGIEAFF. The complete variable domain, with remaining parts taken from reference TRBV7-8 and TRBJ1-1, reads GAGVSQSPRYKVAKRGQDVALRCDPISGHVSLFWYQQALGQGPEFLTYFQNEAQLDKSGLPSDRFFAERPEGSVSTLKIQRTQQEDSAVYLCASSSQGLGIEAFFGQGTRLTVV.

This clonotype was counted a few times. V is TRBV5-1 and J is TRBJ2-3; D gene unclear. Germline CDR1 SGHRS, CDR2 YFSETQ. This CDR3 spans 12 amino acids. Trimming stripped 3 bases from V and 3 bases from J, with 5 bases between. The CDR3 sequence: CASSWRTDTQYF. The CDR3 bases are TGCGCCAGCAGCTGGCGGACAGATACGCAGTATTTT.

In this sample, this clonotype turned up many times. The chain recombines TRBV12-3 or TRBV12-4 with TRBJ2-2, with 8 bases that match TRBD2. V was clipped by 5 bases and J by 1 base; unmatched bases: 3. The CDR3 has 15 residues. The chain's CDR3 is CASSNSGRNTGELFF. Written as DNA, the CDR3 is TGTGCCAGCAGTAACAGCGGGAGGAACACCGGGGAGCTGTTTTTT.

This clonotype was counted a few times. CDR3 loop: CASSLQATGSYEQYF. The CDR3 DNA sequence: TGTGCCAGCAGCTTGCAGGCTACCGGGTCCTACGAGCAGTACTTC. V is TRBV5-4 and J is TRBJ2-7; D unresolved. The CDR3 is 15 amino acids. The ends were cut back, 1 base at V and 1 base at J, with 12 bases in the middle. Germline V gives CDR1 SGHNT, CDR2 YYREEE (reference sequence).

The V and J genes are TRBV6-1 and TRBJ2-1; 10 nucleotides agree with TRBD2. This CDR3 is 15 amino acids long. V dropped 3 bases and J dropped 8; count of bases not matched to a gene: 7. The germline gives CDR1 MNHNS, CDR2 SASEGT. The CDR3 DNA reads TGTGCCAGCAGTGAGTCTAGCGGGGGCCGGGATGAGCAGTTCTTC. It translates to CASSESSGGRDEQFF.

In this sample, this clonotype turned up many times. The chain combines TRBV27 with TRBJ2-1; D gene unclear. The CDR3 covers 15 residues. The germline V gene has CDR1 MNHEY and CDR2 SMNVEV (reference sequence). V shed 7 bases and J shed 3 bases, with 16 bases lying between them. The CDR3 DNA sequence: TGTGCCAGCATCAGAGATGAAGGACGCTACAATGAGCAGTTCTTC. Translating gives CASIRDEGRYNEQFF.

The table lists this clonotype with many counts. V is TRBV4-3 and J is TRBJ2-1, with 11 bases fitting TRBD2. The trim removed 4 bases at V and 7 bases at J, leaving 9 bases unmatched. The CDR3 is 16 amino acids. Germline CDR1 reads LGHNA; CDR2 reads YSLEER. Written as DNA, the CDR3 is TGCGCCAGCAGCCGAGATAGCGGGAGGGTCGGAAATGAGCAGTTCTTC. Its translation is CASSRDSGRVGNEQFF.

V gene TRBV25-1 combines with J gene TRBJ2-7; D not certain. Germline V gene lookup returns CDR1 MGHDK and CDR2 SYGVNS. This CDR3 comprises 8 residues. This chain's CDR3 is CASSEGLV. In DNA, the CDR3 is TGTGCCAGCAGTGAGGGTCTTGTC.

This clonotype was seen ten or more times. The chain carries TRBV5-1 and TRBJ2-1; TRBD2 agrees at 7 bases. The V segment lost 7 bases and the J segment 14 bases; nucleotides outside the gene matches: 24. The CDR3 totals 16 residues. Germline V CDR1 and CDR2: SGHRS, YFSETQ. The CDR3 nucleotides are TGCGCCAGCCGCCTGGGGGGGGTTGAGGCCGGCGGGGAGGAGTTCTTC. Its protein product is CASRLGGVEAGGEEFF. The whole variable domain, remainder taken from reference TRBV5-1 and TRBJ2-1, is KAGVTQTPRYLIKTRGQQVTLSCSPISGHRSVSWYQQTPGQGLQFLFEYFSETQRNKGNFPGRFSGRQFSNSRSEMNVSTLELGDSALYLCASRLGGVEAGGEEFFGPGTRLTVL.

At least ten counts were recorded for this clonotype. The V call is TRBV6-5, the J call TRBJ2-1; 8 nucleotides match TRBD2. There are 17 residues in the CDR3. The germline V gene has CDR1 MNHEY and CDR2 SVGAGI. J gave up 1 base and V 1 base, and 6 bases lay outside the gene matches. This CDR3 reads CASSYYTSGASYNEQFF. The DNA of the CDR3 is TGTGCCAGCAGTTACTATACTAGCGGTGCGTCCTACAATGAGCAGTTCTTC.

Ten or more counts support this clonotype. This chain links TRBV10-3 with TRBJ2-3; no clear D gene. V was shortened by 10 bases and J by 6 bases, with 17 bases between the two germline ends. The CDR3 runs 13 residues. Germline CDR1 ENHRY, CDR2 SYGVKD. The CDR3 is CATRILAGDTQYF. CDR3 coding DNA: TGTGCCACCCGGATCCTGGCCGGGGATACGCAGTATTTT.

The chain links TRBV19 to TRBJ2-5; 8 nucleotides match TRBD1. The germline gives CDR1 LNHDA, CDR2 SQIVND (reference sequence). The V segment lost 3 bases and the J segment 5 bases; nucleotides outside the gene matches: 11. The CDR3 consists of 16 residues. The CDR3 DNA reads TGTGCCAGTAGTATCCCAGGGGGCAAAAAGGGCGAGACCCAGTACTTC. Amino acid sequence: CASSIPGGKKGETQYF.

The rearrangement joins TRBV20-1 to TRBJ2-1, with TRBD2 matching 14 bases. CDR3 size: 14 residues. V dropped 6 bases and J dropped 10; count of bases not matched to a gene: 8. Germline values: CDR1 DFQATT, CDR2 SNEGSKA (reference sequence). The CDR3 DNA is TGCAGTGCGAGACTAGCGGGAGGGCCCACGGAGCAGTTCTTC. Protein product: CSARLAGGPTEQFF.

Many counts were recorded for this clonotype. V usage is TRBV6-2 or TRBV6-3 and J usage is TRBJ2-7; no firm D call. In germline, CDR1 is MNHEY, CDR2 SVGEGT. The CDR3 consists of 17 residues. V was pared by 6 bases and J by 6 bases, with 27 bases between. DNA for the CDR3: TGTGCCAGCAGCCCCACTCCAGCGACATCCCTCTCTGGCGAGCAGTACTTC. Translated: CASSPTPATSLSGEQYF.